A selection of T cell receptor beta chains follows, all from one sample in a study of metastatic and nonmetastatic thyroid tumors. Using MiXCR, TCRdb re-called clones from the PCR reads. The sample includes about 43,000 clones, around 2.9% of them seen just once. Sequenced: blood. These receptors were collected from a female donor with papillary thyroid cancer or a benign thyroid nodule (not recorded which). Some clones in this sample may be carry-over from other donors' samples. The CDR3 runs from the conserved cysteine through the conserved F or W. A D gene is named only where the DNA matches it firmly. Clone size appears in some rows only: once, few, many, or a class for an expanded clone.

clone_size d_call j_call v_call cdr3_nt cdr3_aa
. . TRBJ1-5 TRBV20-1 TGCAGTGCTAGGTGCAGGGAGGATCAGCCCCAGCATTTT CSARCREDQPQHF
few . TRBJ1-3 TRBV6-1 TGTGCCAGCAGTCTCACTAGACTGTCTTCTGGAAACACCATATATTTT CASSLTRLSSGNTIYF
many TRBD1 TRBJ1-1 TRBV2 TGTGCCAGCAGTGTAAGGACAGGGGACACTGAAGCTTTCTTT CASSVRTGDTEAFF
few . TRBJ2-3 TRBV28 TGTGCCAGCAGTTTTTCAGGGCAGGCTTCAGATACGCAGTATTTT CASSFSGQASDTQYF
. . TRBJ2-7 TRBV20-1 TGCAGTGCTAGAGGCTCCACTAGAAAGTACTTC CSARGSTRKYF
. TRBD1 TRBJ2-1 TRBV28 TGTGCCAGCAGTACTCCCGGGACAGGATACAATGAGCAGTTCTTC CASSTPGTGYNEQFF
. . TRBJ1-2 TRBV7-9 TGTGCCAGCAGCTTATCCCAGCCGCGCCGCTACACCTTC CASSLSQPRRYTF
medium-sized TRBD1 TRBJ2-3 TRBV11-1 TGTGCCAGCAGCGAGGGACAGGGCTTAGTGGATACGCAGTATTTT CASSEGQGLVDTQYF
many TRBD1 TRBJ1-4 TRBV7-9 TGTGCCAGCAGACCACGACAGGGGCGGGAAAAACTGTTTTTT CASRPRQGREKLFF
many . TRBJ1-1 TRBV12-3/TRBV12-4 TGTGCCAGCAGTCCGGGGAACGGTTGGACCACTGAAGCTTTCTTT CASSPGNGWTTEAFF
few TRBD2 TRBJ2-1 TRBV6-1 TGTGCCAGCAGAACTAGCGGGAGCTCCTACAATGAGCAGTTCTTC CASRTSGSSYNEQFF
. . TRBJ2-7 TRBV24-1 TGTGCCACCAGTGACAACAGTATTGAGGACGAGCAGTACTTC CATSDNSIEDEQYF
many . TRBJ2-5 TRBV4-1 TGCGCCAGCAGCCAAGATACTGGGCCCCTCATTGGGACCCAGTACTTC CASSQDTGPLIGTQYF
many . TRBJ1-1 TRBV11-2 TGTGCCAGCAGGCAATCCTGGAACACTGAAGCTTTCTTT CASRQSWNTEAFF
many . TRBJ1-4 TRBV28 TGTGCCAGCACCCCTTGGGGCTCAACTAATGAAAAACTGTTTTTT CASTPWGSTNEKLFF
many . TRBJ2-1 TRBV24-1 TGTGCCACCAGTGATCCACGAGGGGGGCGCTACAATGAGCAGTTCTTC CATSDPRGGRYNEQFF
few . TRBJ2-2 TRBV11-2 TGTGCCAGCAGCGTCGGATTACAGGGAAGGAACACCGGGGAGCTGTTTTTT CASSVGLQGRNTGELFF
few TRBD1 TRBJ2-7 TRBV27 TGTGCCAGCAGTTCCCCGGCAGGGGGTATCTACGAGCAGTACTTC CASSSPAGGIYEQYF
few TRBD2 TRBJ2-2 TRBV9 TGTGCCAGTATCTTTAGCGGGCGGTTGAACACCGGGGAGCTGTTTTTT CASIFSGRLNTGELFF
. . TRBJ1-2 TRBV28 TGTGCCAGCAGCCCACCAGACTTGTATGGATACGCCTTC CASSPPDLYGYAF
many TRBD2 TRBJ2-1 TRBV20-1 TGCAGTGCTAGAGATCGACTAGCGGGAGTATACAATGAGCAGTTCTTC CSARDRLAGVYNEQFF
few . TRBJ2-3 TRBV7-9 TGTGCCAGCAGCTCCGAGGTGGGGTTTTTT CASSSEVGFF
many . TRBJ2-1 TRBV13 TGTGCCAGCAGCTTCAGGGGTGGGAATGAGCAGTTCTTC CASSFRGGNEQFF
. . TRBJ1-1 TRBV12-3/TRBV12-4 TGTGCCAGCAGTAACCTGAAGGGTCGGGCTTTGAACACTGAAGCTTTCTTT CASSNLKGRALNTEAFF
many TRBD2 TRBJ2-1 TRBV6-4 TGTGCCAGCACGACGACTAGCGGGAGGGCCTACAATGAGCAGTTCTTC CASTTTSGRAYNEQFF
few TRBD1 TRBJ1-3 TRBV5-4 TGTGCCAGCAGCTCACTTGACAGGGCTGGAAACACCATATATTTT CASSSLDRAGNTIYF
. . TRBJ2-1 TRBV6-1 TGTGCCAGCAGTACCACAGGGAGCTCCTACAATGAGCAGTTCTTC CASSTTGSSYNEQFF
medium-sized TRBD2 TRBJ2-2 TRBV19 TGTGCCAGTAGGACTAGCGGGAACACCGGGGAGCTGTTTTTT CASRTSGNTGELFF
. . TRBJ2-7 TRBV9 TGTGCCAGAATCATAGGGGGACGGGGGGCCTACGAGCAGTACTTC CARIIGGRGAYEQYF
few TRBD2 TRBJ2-3 TRBV28 TGTGCCAGCACCCCCGGAGTTAGCGGGAGGAGTGGGGTGAGCACAGATACGCAGTATTTT CASTPGVSGRSGVSTDTQYF
many . TRBJ1-2 TRBV15 TGTGCCACCAGCAGAGAGGAATCAGTAACGGGCTACACCTTC CATSREESVTGYTF
few . TRBJ2-5 TRBV12-3/TRBV12-4 TGTGCCAGCGCACGCAGGGTAGTGGAGACCCAGTACTTC CASARRVVETQYF
few TRBD1 TRBJ1-1 TRBV3-1 TGTGCCAGCAGCCAAGATCATAGACAGGGGAGGAACACTGAAGCTTTCTTT CASSQDHRQGRNTEAFF
many TRBD2 TRBJ2-7 TRBV19 TGTGCCAGTAGCCCATCCCTTAGCGGGATTACCTACGAGCAGTACTTC CASSPSLSGITYEQYF
many . TRBJ1-3 TRBV7-6 TGTGCCAGCAGCTTAGCTCGGGGCAGCCACTCTGGAAACACCATATATTTT CASSLARGSHSGNTIYF
. TRBD1 TRBJ2-7 TRBV6-1 TGTGCCAGCAGGGGACAGGGCTCCTACGAGCAGTACTTC CASRGQGSYEQYF
many TRBD1 TRBJ2-7 TRBV11-2 TGTGCCAGCAGCTTTGCCGGACAGGGGGGACAGCAGTACTTC CASSFAGQGGQQYF
many . TRBJ1-1 TRBV6-1 TGTGCCAGCACCTTTGGTGGGGGGACTGAAGCTTTCTTT CASTFGGGTEAFF
many . TRBJ2-1 TRBV3-1 TGTGCCAGCAGCCAAGACGGGGACCATGAGCAGTTCTTC CASSQDGDHEQFF
many . TRBJ2-7 TRBV10-2 TGCGCCAGCAGTGTTGGATACGAGCAGTACTTC CASSVGYEQYF
many . TRBJ1-1 TRBV3-1 TGTGCCAGCAGCCAAGATCTGGGGCGTGAAGCTTTCTTT CASSQDLGREAFF
. . TRBJ1-2 TRBV30 TGTGCCTGGACCGAAATGATCGAGGGTGGCTACACCTTC CAWTEMIEGGYTF
few TRBD1 TRBJ1-6 TRBV20-1 TGCAGTGCCCCCCACCGTAGGGACAGGGGGGTCTATAATTCACCCCTCCACTTT CSAPHRRDRGVYNSPLHF
few . TRBJ1-3 TRBV11-2 TGTGCCAGCAGCACAGACTCTGGAAACACCATATATTTT CASSTDSGNTIYF
. TRBD1 TRBJ2-3 TRBV5-1 TGCGCCAGCAGCCGTGCCCAATCGGGACAGCAAACAGATACGCAGTATTTT CASSRAQSGQQTDTQYF
many . TRBJ2-1 TRBV6-1 TGTGCCAGCAGACCGGGAGATAAAAATAAGCAGTTCTTC CASRPGDKNKQFF
. . TRBJ1-5 TRBV12-3/TRBV12-4 TGTGCCAGCACCCATGGGAGGGAATGCCAGCCCCAGCATTTT CASTHGRECQPQHF
medium-sized TRBD1 TRBJ1-5 TRBV20-1 TGCAGTGCTAGAGAACGAGGACAGGGCAATCAGCCCCAGCATTTT CSARERGQGNQPQHF